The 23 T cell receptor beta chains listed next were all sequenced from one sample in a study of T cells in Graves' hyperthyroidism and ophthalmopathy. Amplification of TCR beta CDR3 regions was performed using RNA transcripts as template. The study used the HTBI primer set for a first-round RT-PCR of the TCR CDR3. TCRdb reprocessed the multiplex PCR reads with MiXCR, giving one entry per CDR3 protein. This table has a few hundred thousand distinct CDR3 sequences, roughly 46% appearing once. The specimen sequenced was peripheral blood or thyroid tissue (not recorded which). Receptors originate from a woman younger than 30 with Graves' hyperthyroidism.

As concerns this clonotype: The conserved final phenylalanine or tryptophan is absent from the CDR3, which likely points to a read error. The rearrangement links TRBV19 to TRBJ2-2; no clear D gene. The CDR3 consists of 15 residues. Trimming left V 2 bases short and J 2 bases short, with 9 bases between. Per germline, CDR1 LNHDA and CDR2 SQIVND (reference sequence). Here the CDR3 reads CASSISTDNTGELFL. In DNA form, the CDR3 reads TGTGCCAGTAGTATAAGTACAGATAACACCGGGGAGCTGTTTCTT.

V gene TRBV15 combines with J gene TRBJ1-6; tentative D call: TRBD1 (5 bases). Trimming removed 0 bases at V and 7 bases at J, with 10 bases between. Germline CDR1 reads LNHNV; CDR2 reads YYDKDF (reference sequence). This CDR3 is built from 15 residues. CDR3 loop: CATSRDHRGNSPLHF. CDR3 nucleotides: TGTGCCACCAGCAGAGATCATCGGGGGAATTCACCCCTCCACTTT.

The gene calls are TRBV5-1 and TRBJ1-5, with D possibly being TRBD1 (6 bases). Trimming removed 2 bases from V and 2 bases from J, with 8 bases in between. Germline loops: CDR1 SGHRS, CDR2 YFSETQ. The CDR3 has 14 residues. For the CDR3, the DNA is TGCGCCAGCAGCTTTTCAGGGGGCAATCAGCCCCAGCATTTT. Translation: CASSFSGGNQPQHF.

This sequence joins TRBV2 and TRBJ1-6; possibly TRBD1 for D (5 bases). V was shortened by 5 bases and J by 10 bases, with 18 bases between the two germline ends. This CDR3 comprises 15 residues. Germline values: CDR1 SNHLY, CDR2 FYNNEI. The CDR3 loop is CASSPMGGEGSPLHF. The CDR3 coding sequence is TGTGCCAGCAGTCCGATGGGGGGAGAAGGCTCACCCCTCCACTTT.

CDR3 residues: CSVEAGGSETEAFF. In DNA form, the CDR3 reads TGCAGCGTTGAAGCTGGGGGAAGTGAGACTGAAGCTTTCTTT. The genes are TRBV29-1 and TRBJ1-1; a weak D match, TRBD1 (5 bases). Per germline, CDR1 SQVTM and CDR2 ANQGSEA. Trimming removed 1 base from V and 5 bases from J, with 14 bases in between. The CDR3 spans 14 residues.

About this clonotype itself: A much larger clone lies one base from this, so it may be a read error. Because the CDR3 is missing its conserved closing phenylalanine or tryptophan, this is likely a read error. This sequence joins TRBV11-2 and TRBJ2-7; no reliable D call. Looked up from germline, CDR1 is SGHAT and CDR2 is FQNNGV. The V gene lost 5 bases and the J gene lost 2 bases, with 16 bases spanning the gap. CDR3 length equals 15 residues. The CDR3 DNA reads TGTGCCAGCAGCCAAGATTTTAGGGCAACCTACGAGCAGTACCTC. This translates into CASSQDFRATYEQYL.

The CDR3, as DNA: TGCGCCAGCAGCCCCCAGCGGGGAGCTGGGGCCAACGTCCTGACTTTC. Residues: CASSPQRGAGANVLTF. This chain joins TRBV5-1 and TRBJ2-6; 7 positions match TRBD2. Germline V gene lookup returns CDR1 SGHRS and CDR2 YFSETQ. V was pared by 4 bases and J by 2 bases, with 6 bases of the junction left unmatched. The CDR3 runs to 16 residues.

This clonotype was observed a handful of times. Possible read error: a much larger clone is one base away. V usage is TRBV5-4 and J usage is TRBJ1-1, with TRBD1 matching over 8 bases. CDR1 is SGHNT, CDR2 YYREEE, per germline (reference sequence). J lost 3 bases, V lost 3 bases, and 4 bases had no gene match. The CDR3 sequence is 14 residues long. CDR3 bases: TGTGCCAGCAGCTCGACAGGGGCTCACACTGAAGCTTTCTTT. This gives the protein CASSSTGAHTEAFF.

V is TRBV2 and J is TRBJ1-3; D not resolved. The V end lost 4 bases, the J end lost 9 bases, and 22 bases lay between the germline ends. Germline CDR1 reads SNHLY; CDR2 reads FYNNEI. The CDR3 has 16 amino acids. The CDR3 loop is CASSALGRDPLFTIYF. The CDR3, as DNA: TGTGCCAGCAGTGCCCTCGGACGAGATCCCTTATTCACCATATATTTT.

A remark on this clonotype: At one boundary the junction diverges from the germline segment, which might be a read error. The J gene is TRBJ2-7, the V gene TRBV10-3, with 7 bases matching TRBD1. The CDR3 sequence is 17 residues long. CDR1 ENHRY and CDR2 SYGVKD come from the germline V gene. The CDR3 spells CASSEDRRLRSYNEQYF. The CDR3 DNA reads TGTGCCAGCAGTGAGGACAGGAGACTCCGCTCCTACAATGAGCAGTACTTC.

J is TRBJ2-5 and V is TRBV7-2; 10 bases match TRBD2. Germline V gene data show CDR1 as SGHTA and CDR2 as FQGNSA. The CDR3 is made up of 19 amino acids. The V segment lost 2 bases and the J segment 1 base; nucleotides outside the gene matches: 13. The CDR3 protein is CASSLNWSGRGGFQETQYF. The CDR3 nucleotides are TGTGCCAGCAGCTTAAATTGGAGCGGGAGGGGGGGCTTCCAAGAGACCCAGTACTTC.

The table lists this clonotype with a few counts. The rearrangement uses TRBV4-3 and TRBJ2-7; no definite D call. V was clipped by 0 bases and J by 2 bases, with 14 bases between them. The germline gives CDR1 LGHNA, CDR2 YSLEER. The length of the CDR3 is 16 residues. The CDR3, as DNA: TGCGCCAGCAGCCAAGATCGACGTAGCCGAGCCTACGAGCAGTACTTC. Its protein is CASSQDRRSRAYEQYF.

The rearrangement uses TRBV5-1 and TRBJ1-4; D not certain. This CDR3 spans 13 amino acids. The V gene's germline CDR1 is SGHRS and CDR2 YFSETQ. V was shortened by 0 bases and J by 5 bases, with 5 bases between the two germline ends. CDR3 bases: TGCGCCAGCAGCTTGGGGTACAATGAAAAACTGTTTTTT. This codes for CASSLGYNEKLFF.

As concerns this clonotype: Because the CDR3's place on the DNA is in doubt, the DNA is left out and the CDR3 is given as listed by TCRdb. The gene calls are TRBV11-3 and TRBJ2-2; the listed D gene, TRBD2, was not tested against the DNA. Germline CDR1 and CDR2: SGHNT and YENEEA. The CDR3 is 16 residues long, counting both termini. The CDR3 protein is CASRRTSGIKPGSCFF.

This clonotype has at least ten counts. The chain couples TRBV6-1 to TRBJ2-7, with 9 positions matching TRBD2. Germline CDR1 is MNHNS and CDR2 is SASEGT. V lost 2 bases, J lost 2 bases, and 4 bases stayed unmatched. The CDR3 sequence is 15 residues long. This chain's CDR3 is CASSEWLAGAYEQYF. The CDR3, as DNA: TGTGCCAGCAGTGAATGGTTAGCGGGAGCCTACGAGCAGTACTTC.

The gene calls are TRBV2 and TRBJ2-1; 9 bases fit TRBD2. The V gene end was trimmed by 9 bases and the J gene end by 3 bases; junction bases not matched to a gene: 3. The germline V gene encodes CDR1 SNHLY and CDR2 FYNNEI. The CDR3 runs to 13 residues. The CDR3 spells CARAGGVYNEQFF. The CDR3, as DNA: TGTGCCAGGGCGGGAGGGGTCTACAATGAGCAGTTCTTC.

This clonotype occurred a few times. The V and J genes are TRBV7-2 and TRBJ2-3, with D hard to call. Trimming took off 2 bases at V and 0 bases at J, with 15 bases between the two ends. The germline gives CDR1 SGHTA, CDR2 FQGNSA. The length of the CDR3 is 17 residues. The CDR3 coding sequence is TGTGCCAGCAGCTTATTCTTTGGCGGCATTAGCACAGATACGCAGTATTTT. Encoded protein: CASSLFFGGISTDTQYF. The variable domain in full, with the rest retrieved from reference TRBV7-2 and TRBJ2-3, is GAGVSQSPSNKVTEKGKDVELRCDPISGHTALYWYRQSLGQGLEFLIYFQGNSAPDKSGLPSDRFSAERTGGSVSTLTIQRTQQEDSAVYLCASSLFFGGISTDTQYFGPGTRLTVL.

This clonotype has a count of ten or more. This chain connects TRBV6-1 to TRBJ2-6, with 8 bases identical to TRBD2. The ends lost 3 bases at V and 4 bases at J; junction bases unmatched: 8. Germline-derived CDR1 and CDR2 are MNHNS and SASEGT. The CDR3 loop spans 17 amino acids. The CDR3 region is CASSDGGRLIGANVLTF. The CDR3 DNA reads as TGTGCCAGCAGTGACGGCGGGAGGTTAATCGGGGCCAACGTCCTGACTTTC.

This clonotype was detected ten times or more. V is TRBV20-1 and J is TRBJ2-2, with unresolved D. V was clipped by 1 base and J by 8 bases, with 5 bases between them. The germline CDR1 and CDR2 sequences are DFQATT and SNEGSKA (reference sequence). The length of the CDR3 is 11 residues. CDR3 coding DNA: TGCAGTGCTAGAGTCCTTGGGGAGCTGTTTTTT. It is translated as CSARVLGELFF.

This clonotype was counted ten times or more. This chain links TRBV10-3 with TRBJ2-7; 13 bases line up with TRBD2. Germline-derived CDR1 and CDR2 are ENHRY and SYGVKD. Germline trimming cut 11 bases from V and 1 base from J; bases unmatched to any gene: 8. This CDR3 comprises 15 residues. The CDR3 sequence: CAVGLAGRSSYEQYF. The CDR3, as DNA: TGTGCCGTGGGACTAGCGGGAAGGTCTTCCTACGAGCAGTACTTC.

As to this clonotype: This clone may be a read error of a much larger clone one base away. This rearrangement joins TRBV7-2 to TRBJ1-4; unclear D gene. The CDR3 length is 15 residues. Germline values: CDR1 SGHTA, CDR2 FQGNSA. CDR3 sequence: CASSLTSGTNEELFF. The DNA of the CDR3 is TGTGCCAGCAGCTTAACATCGGGAACTAATGAAGAACTGTTTTTT. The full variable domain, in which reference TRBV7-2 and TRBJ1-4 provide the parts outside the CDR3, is GAGVSQSPSNKVTEKGKDVELRCDPISGHTALYWYRQSLGQGLEFLIYFQGNSAPDKSGLPSDRFSAERTGGSVSTLTIQRTQQEDSAVYLCASSLTSGTNEELFFGSGTQLSVL.

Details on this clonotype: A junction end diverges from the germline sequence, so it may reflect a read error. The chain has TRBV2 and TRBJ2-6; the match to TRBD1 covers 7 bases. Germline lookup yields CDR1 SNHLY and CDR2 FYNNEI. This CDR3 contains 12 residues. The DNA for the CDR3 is TGTGCCATCAGTGCGAGGGACAGCGTCCTGACTTTT. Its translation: CAISARDSVLTF. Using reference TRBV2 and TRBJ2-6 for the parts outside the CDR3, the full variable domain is EPEVTQTPSHQVTQMGQEVILRCVPISNHLYFYWYRQILGQKVEFLVSFYNNEISEKSEIFDDQFSVERPDGSNFTLKIRSTKLEDSAMYFCAISARDSVLTFGAGSRLTVL.

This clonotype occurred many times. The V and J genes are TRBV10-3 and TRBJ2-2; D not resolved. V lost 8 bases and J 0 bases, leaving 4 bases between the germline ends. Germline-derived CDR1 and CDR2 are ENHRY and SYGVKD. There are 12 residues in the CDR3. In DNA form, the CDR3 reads TGTGCCATCGGAGCGAACACCGGGGAGCTGTTTTTT. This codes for CAIGANTGELFF.